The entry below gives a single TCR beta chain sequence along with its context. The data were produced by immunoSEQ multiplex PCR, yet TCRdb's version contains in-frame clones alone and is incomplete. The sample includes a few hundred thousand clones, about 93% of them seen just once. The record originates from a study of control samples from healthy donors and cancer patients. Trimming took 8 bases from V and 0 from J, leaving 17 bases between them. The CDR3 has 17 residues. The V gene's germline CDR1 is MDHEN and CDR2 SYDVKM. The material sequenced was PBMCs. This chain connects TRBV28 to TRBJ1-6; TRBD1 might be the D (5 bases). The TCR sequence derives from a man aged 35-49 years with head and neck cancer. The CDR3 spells CASRRDPLSSYNSPLHF. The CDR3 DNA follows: TGTGCCAGCCGCCGGGACCCTTTGAGCTCCTATAATTCACCCCTCCACTTT.